Below, 26 T cell receptor beta chains from the same sample are listed, as sequenced in a study of cytotoxic CD8 clonotypes in ibrutinib-treated CLL. Here immunoSEQ multiplex PCR was the method, and the copy in TCRdb shows in-frame clones only, minus some. Here the sample spans about 140,000 clones, 60% to 80% being singletons. The material sequenced was PBMCs, taken after 12 months of ibrutinib treatment. The source is a human donor with chronic lymphocytic leukemia.

CDR3 sequence: CASSGQGSGYEQYF. As DNA, the CDR3 is TGTGCCAGCAGTGGTCAGGGGAGTGGATACGAGCAGTACTTC. V usage is TRBV6-1 and J usage is TRBJ2-7; tentatively, D is TRBD1 (6 bases). Germline CDR1 reads MNHNS; CDR2 reads SASEGT. The V end was cut by 4 bases, the J end by 4 bases, with 14 bases between. The CDR3 consists of 14 residues.

V is TRBV10-2 and J is TRBJ2-1; no firm D call. The length of the CDR3 is 16 residues. Deletions cut 4 bases from V and 2 bases from J, with 15 bases between. Germline values: CDR1 WSHSY, CDR2 SAAADI. The CDR3 DNA is TGCGCCAGCAGTGGCGTCAGCCCTTCCACCTACAATGAGCAGTTCTTC. It translates to CASSGVSPSTYNEQFF.

The rearrangement uses TRBV7-2 and TRBJ2-7; no definite D call. The CDR3 loop spans 12 amino acids. V shed 4 bases and J shed 0 bases, with 4 bases lying between them. Germline V gene data show CDR1 as SGHTA and CDR2 as FQGNSA. This CDR3 is CASSSSSYEQYF. The CDR3, as DNA: TGTGCCAGCAGCTCCAGCTCCTACGAGCAGTACTTC.

The chain combines TRBV7-9 with TRBJ2-7, with 10 bases identical to TRBD2. V was clipped by 11 bases and J by 0 bases; unmatched bases: 10. The V gene's germline CDR1 is SEHNR and CDR2 FQNEAQ (reference sequence). This CDR3 is 15 amino acids long. The CDR3 sequence is CAVEKTSGVSYEQYF. In DNA, the CDR3 is TGTGCCGTAGAAAAAACTAGCGGGGTCTCCTACGAGCAGTACTTC.

This clone was found once. The V gene is TRBV29-1, the J gene TRBJ2-2; D is undetermined. Germline V lookup: CDR1 SQVTM, CDR2 ANQGSEA. V was cut by 6 bases and J by 2 bases, with 13 bases left in between. This CDR3 region has 14 residues. The CDR3, as DNA: TGCAGCGTCGGGTCGGTAGATAACACCGGGGAGCTGTTTTTT. It translates to CSVGSVDNTGELFF.

This clone appeared a few times. The chain uses TRBV28 and TRBJ2-2; the D gene could be TRBD1 or TRBD2 (5 bases each). Looked up from germline, CDR1 is MDHEN and CDR2 is SYDVKM. V was clipped by 6 bases and J by 8 bases, with 16 bases between them. The CDR3 runs 14 residues. CDR3 DNA sequence: TGTGCCAGCAGACCTACCCGGGACGGAGGGGAGCTGTTTTTT. This codes for CASRPTRDGGELFF. The complete variable domain, with remaining parts taken from reference TRBV28 and TRBJ2-2, reads DVKVTQSSRYLVKRTGEKVFLECVQDMDHENMFWYRQDPGLGLRLIYFSYDVKMKEKGDIPEGYSVSREKKERFSLILESASTNQTSMYLCASRPTRDGGELFFGEGSRLTVL.

Notes on this clone: The identical CDR3 is also encoded by other nucleotide sequences in the sample. The V and J genes are TRBV4-1 and TRBJ2-7; D is unresolved. V was trimmed by 4 bases and J by 4 bases, leaving 5 bases between them. The length of the CDR3 is 11 residues. Germline V gives CDR1 MGHRA, CDR2 YSYEKL. The CDR3 protein is CASSRGYEQYF. The CDR3 DNA is TGCGCCAGCAGCCGCGGATACGAGCAGTACTTC.

There are a few counts of this clone. V is TRBV18 and J is TRBJ1-1; 7 bases map to TRBD1. Losses at the gene ends were 6 bases for V and 2 bases for J; bases not matched to a gene: 6. The germline gives CDR1 KGHSH, CDR2 LQKENI. The CDR3 has 14 amino acids. The CDR3 loop reads CASSPTGLNTEAFF. CDR3 sequence (DNA): TGTGCCAGCTCGCCGACAGGGCTCAACACTGAAGCTTTCTTT.

This chain joins TRBV23-1 and TRBJ2-7; D is possibly TRBD2 (6 bases). TRBV23-1 is given ORF status, its function remaining uncertain. This CDR3 is built from 17 residues. The V end was cut by 6 bases, the J end by 5 bases, with 26 bases between. The CDR3 here is CASREPTSSGATDEQYF. CDR3 sequence (DNA): TGCGCCAGCAGAGAACCCACTAGCTCGGGCGCAACCGACGAGCAGTACTTC.

The chain carries TRBV5-6 and TRBJ1-6, with a possible D match to TRBD1 (5 bases). The CDR3 totals 13 residues. From germline, CDR1 is SGHDT and CDR2 YYEEEE. Trimming shortened V by 4 bases and J by 9 bases, and 11 bases separated the two germline ends. CDR3 protein: CASSPRQSSPLHF. The DNA of the CDR3 is TGTGCCAGCAGCCCCCGACAGAGTTCACCCCTCCACTTT. The full variable domain, its missing parts supplied by reference TRBV5-6 and TRBJ1-6, is DAGVTQSPTHLIKTRGQQVTLRCSPKSGHDTVSWYQQALGQGPQFIFQYYEEEERQRGNFPDRFSGHQFPNYSSELNVNALLLGDSALYLCASSPRQSSPLHFGNGTRLTVT.

The chain carries TRBV1 and TRBJ2-7; no DNA check was done on the table's D call, TRBD1. TRBV1 counts as a pseudogene. This CDR3 region has 15 residues. In nucleotides, the CDR3 is TGCACCAGCAGCCAGTCAAACAGGGGGTCCTACGAGCAGTACTTC. Translated: CTSSQSNRGSYEQYF.

The gene calls are TRBV5-1 and TRBJ1-1, with D tentatively TRBD1 (5 bases). The V and J ends lost 1 base and 6 bases respectively, with 10 bases between them. Germline V lookup: CDR1 SGHRS, CDR2 YFSETQ. The CDR3 contains 13 residues. The CDR3 is CASSLQGGAEAFF. As DNA, the CDR3 is TGCGCCAGCAGCTTGCAGGGAGGAGCTGAAGCTTTCTTT.

CDR3 in DNA: TGTGCCAGCAGTTACTCGAGAGACAGAGTCTACGAGCAGTACTTC. Translation: CASSYSRDRVYEQYF. This chain uses TRBV6-5 with TRBJ2-7; D perhaps matches TRBD1 (5 bases). The CDR3 covers 15 residues. Germline-derived CDR1 and CDR2 are MNHEY and SVGAGI. The V gene lost 0 bases and the J gene lost 3 bases, with 12 bases spanning the gap.

The CDR3: CASSLRLAGEVAYEQYF. CDR3 nucleotides: TGTGCCAGCAGCTTAAGACTAGCGGGAGAAGTCGCCTACGAGCAGTACTTC. V usage is TRBV7-2 and J usage is TRBJ2-7; 12 bases fit TRBD2. The CDR3 sequence is 17 residues long. Germline V gives CDR1 SGHTA, CDR2 FQGNSA. V was clipped by 2 bases and J by 2 bases; unmatched bases: 7. The whole variable domain, filled in from reference TRBV7-2 and TRBJ2-7, reads GAGVSQSPSNKVTEKGKDVELRCDPISGHTALYWYRQSLGQGLEFLIYFQGNSAPDKSGLPSDRFSAERTGGSVSTLTIQRTQQEDSAVYLCASSLRLAGEVAYEQYFGPGTRLTVT.

About this clone: The sample contains more than one DNA sequence encoding this CDR3. This sequence joins TRBV19 and TRBJ1-1; D not resolved. From germline, CDR1 is LNHDA and CDR2 SQIVND (reference sequence). The CDR3 runs to 13 residues. V lost 1 base and J 2 bases, leaving 5 bases between the germline ends. CDR3 in amino acids: CASSIGGNTEAFF. The CDR3 nucleotides read TGTGCCAGTAGTATAGGGGGAAACACTGAAGCTTTCTTT.

The genes are TRBV9 and TRBJ1-2; 7 bases fit TRBD1. The CDR3 runs to 13 residues. Germline lookup yields CDR1 SGDLS and CDR2 YYNGEE. Germline trimming cut 0 bases from V and 5 bases from J; bases unmatched to any gene: 1. DNA of the CDR3: TGTGCCAGCAGCGTAGAGGGGGCATATGGCTACACCTTC. It encodes CASSVEGAYGYTF.

The rearrangement uses TRBV9 and TRBJ2-7, with TRBD2 matching 8 bases. The germline gives CDR1 SGDLS, CDR2 YYNGEE. With V trimmed by 0 bases and J by 6 bases, 8 bases remained unmatched. The CDR3 spans 15 residues. The CDR3 sequence is CASSVGGGRVGEQYF. CDR3 nucleotide sequence: TGTGCCAGCAGCGTAGGCGGGGGGAGGGTTGGCGAGCAGTACTTC.

This chain's CDR3 is CASSLGNNPSTDTQYF. In DNA form, the CDR3 reads TGCGCCAGCAGCTTGGGGAACAACCCTAGCACAGATACGCAGTATTTT. V usage is TRBV5-1 and J usage is TRBJ2-3; D is unclear. The CDR3 spans 16 residues. The germline V gene encodes CDR1 SGHRS and CDR2 YFSETQ. Trimming shortened V by 0 bases and J by 0 bases, and 11 bases separated the two germline ends.

The chain combines TRBV29-1 with TRBJ1-1; D is perhaps TRBD1 (6 bases). Trimming shortened V by 6 bases and J by 1 base, and 9 bases separated the two germline ends. Germline assignment: CDR1 SQVTM and CDR2 ANQGSEA. There are 12 residues in the CDR3. Written as DNA, the CDR3 is TGCAGCGTCGGAGGGGGGAACACTGAAGCTTTCTTT. It specifies CSVGGGNTEAFF.

The chain has TRBV21-1 and TRBJ1-5; the table's D call TRBD1 went unverified against the DNA. TRBV21-1 is designated a pseudogene. The length of the CDR3 is 10 residues. Here the CDR3 reads CASSNKPQHF. CDR3 bases: TGTGCCAGCAGCAACAAGCCCCAGCATTTT.

The chain employs TRBV9 and TRBJ2-5, with 7 bases matching TRBD1. After removal of 2 bases from V and 4 bases from J, the junction contained 2 bases not matched to a gene. CDR3 length: 13 residues. CDR1 and CDR2 from the germline V gene are SGDLS and YYNGEE. This chain's CDR3 is CASSVTGRETQYF. DNA of the CDR3: TGTGCCAGCAGCGTGACAGGGAGAGAGACCCAGTACTTC.

The chain links TRBV27 to TRBJ2-3; D is unresolved. The CDR3 has 12 amino acids. The germline V gene has CDR1 MNHEY and CDR2 SMNVEV (reference sequence). V dropped 3 bases and J dropped 1 base, with 2 bases sitting between them. CDR3 loop: CASSFRTDTQYF. CDR3 coding DNA: TGTGCCAGCAGTTTTCGCACAGATACGCAGTATTTT.

This clone was detected once. The chain has TRBV9 and TRBJ2-3; TRBD2 agrees at 11 bases. Germline V CDR1 and CDR2: SGDLS, YYNGEE. With V trimmed by 3 bases and J by 5 bases, 5 bases remained unmatched. The CDR3 extends over 15 amino acids. DNA for the CDR3: TGTGCCAGCAGCGCGACTAGCGGGGCGGTAGATACGCAGTATTTT. Translating gives CASSATSGAVDTQYF.

The rearrangement joins TRBV2 to TRBJ2-7; D remains unclear. CDR1 is SNHLY and CDR2 is FYNNEI in the germline V gene. V was clipped by 3 bases and J by 3 bases, with 12 bases between them. CDR3 length equals 14 residues. The CDR3 nucleotides are TGTGCCAGCAGTGAGGGTGTAGGCCTCTACGAGCAGTACTTC. As protein: CASSEGVGLYEQYF.

The gene calls are TRBV13 and TRBJ2-7; D call uncertain. The CDR3 length is 12 residues. Germline V gives CDR1 PRHDT, CDR2 FYEKMQ (reference sequence). Trimming removed 1 base from V and 5 bases from J, with 6 bases in between. CDR3 nucleotides: TGTGCCAGCAGCTTAGTTGGTGACGAGCAGTACTTC. This codes for CASSLVGDEQYF.

This clone occurred a few times. The rearrangement joins TRBV2 to TRBJ2-3; possible D gene TRBD1, 5 bases. CDR3 size: 15 residues. Germline CDR1 reads SNHLY; CDR2 reads FYNNEI. V was trimmed by 5 bases and J by 5 bases, leaving 17 bases between them. The CDR3 loop reads CASSLQGATGDTQYF. The CDR3 region has the DNA TGTGCCAGCAGTCTTCAAGGGGCGACGGGAGATACGCAGTATTTT.